This record concerns one T cell receptor (beta chain) sequence. This sample is drawn from a study of T and B cells in COVID-19 patients. Multiplex PCR with BIOMED2 TRB-A/B primer pools amplified TRB rearrangements. TCRdb re-called the multiplex PCR reads with MiXCR, one entry per CDR3 protein. The sample yields some 14,000 distinct CDR3 sequences, approximately 24% seen once. There are 14 residues in the CDR3. V was clipped by 3 bases and J by 3 bases, with 11 bases between them. TRB was amplified from approximately 250-480 ng of blood genomic DNA. Sequenced input: blood. This chain joins TRBV12-3 or TRBV12-4 and TRBJ1-2; D is perhaps TRBD1 (6 bases). The TCR sequence derives from a human donor who had recovered from COVID-19. CDR3 sequence reads: CASSFGRGDYGYTF. For the CDR3, the DNA is TGTGCCAGCAGTTTTGGGAGGGGGGACTATGGCTACACCTTC.